The T cell receptor beta chain under discussion was sequenced for a study of shared clonotypes between healthy human individuals. Study observations and caveats: When compared with the clonotypes that were shared by all four sorted-subset donors, the non-shared clonotypes turned out to have lower generation probabilities. Clonotypes that were shared across a handful of donors made up 4% to 6% of naive CD4 clonotypes.

Naive CD8 cells lacked CD45RO, underwent positive selection for CCR7 and left out terminally differentiated effector memory CD45RA+ cells. The CDR3 runs to 19 residues. Germline lookup yields CDR1 LNHNV and CDR2 YYDKDF (reference sequence). The germline V and J ends were trimmed by 0 bases and 4 bases, with 19 bases remaining between them. Approximately 210 ng DNA, about 30,000 T cell genomes, went into each sorted-subset replicate PCR. The protocol was immunoSEQ multiplex PCR, while the TCRdb copy is restricted to in-frame clones and leaves out a portion. The profile shows around 2,000,000 clones, approximately 94% of them singletons. Worth noting for this clone: The antigen is not known.

This TCR was sampled from a man younger than 30 in good health. Some clones in this sample may be carry-over from other donors' samples. Sequences were obtained from naive CD8+ T cells from PBMCs. This chain joins TRBV15 and TRBJ2-6; D is uncertain. The CDR3 region has the DNA TGTGCCACCAGCAGAGATCGTGACACAGTAATTGGGGGGGCCAACGTCCTGACTTTC. It translates to CATSRDRDTVIGGANVLTF.